Described below is a single T cell receptor beta chain sequence and its context. No antigen is known for it. A read error is possible here, since a much larger clone lies one base away. This record comes from a study of CD8 T cells in ankylosing spondylitis. This CDR3 is built from 14 residues. Trimming took 4 bases from V and 2 from J, leaving 11 bases between them. The germline V gene encodes CDR1 SGHKS and CDR2 YYEKEE (reference sequence). Study-wide points: Past research had described some motif variants in reactive arthritis synovial fluid and blood. As reported, disease-linked clones showed significant enrichment in matched ankylosing spondylitis synovial fluid.

Each CDR3 protein is one row after TCRdb ran MiXCR on the 5' RACE reads. Of more than 100,000 distinct CDR3 sequences detected, approximately 10% appear once; the ten largest clones hold approximately 4%. The receptor's source is a female donor with ankylosing spondylitis or in good health (not recorded which). The chain carries TRBV5-5 and TRBJ2-3; D is unresolved. The sequenced sample consisted of blood, either unsorted or a sorted T cell fraction (not recorded which). CDR3 sequence: CASSAFGLTDTQYF. The CDR3 DNA is TGTGCCAGCAGCGCCTTTGGGCTCACAGATACGCAGTATTTT. Looking up the rest from reference TRBV5-5 and TRBJ2-3 gives the full variable domain: DAGVTQSPTHLIKTRGQQVTLRCSPISGHKSVSWYQQVLGQGPQFIFQYYEKEERGRGNFPDRFSARQFPNYSSELNVNALLLGDSALYLCASSAFGLTDTQYFGPGTRLTVL.